These 21 T cell receptor beta chains were sequenced from one sample in a study of T cell responses to AZD1222 COVID-19 vaccine. Measured with immunoSEQ multiplex PCR; TCRdb has only the in-frame clones, and not every one. Among 130,000 to 150,000 clones, around 88% were seen once, and the ten largest hold about 14%. The starting material was peripheral blood, obtained on day 0 of AZD1222 vaccination. The receptor set was obtained from an adult in good health.

The chain combines TRBV7-9 with TRBJ1-1; D ambiguous. CDR1 and CDR2 from the germline V gene are SEHNR and FQNEAQ (reference sequence). Trimming cost V 6 bases and J 4 bases, with 12 bases left between them. CDR3 length equals 13 residues. DNA for the CDR3: TGTGCCAGCAGTTGGGAGGGTGGCACTGAAGCTTTCTTT. Translated: CASSWEGGTEAFF.

The rearrangement joins TRBV14 to TRBJ2-5; D is possibly TRBD1 (5 bases). The germline CDR1 and CDR2 sequences are SGHDN and FVKESK. Trimming shortened V by 0 bases and J by 1 base, and 15 bases separated the two germline ends. The length of the CDR3 is 17 residues. The CDR3 DNA is TGTGCCAGCAGCCAAGATCGGATCTACAGGCCCCAAGAGACCCAGTACTTC. Translating it yields CASSQDRIYRPQETQYF.

V gene TRBV3-1 (or the pseudogene TRBV3-2) combines with J gene TRBJ1-6, with 8 bases that match TRBD1. The CDR3 has 15 residues. V trimming: 1 base; J trimming: 7 bases; junction bases outside the gene matches: 3. Germline V gene data show CDR1 as LGHDT and CDR2 as YNNKEL (reference sequence). The DNA of the CDR3 is TGTGCCAGCAGCCAAGCAGGGGGCGGCAATTCACCCCTCCACTTT. It codes for CASSQAGGGNSPLHF.

The rearrangement links TRBV2 to TRBJ2-2, with 8 nucleotides matching TRBD2. Per the germline V gene, CDR1 is SNHLY and CDR2 is FYNNEI. Unmatched junction bases numbered 5, after V lost 7 bases and J lost 4 bases. The CDR3 covers 14 residues. The CDR3 region has the DNA TGTGCCAGCATCTCACTAGCGGTCACCGGGGAGCTGTTTTTT. It codes for CASISLAVTGELFF.

The chain links TRBV5-1 to TRBJ2-1; D remains unclear. CDR1 and CDR2 from the germline V gene are SGHRS and YFSETQ. The CDR3 contains 14 residues. Trimming removed 5 bases at V and 1 base at J, with 10 bases between. CDR3 amino acids: CASSFDWSYNEQFF. The DNA of the CDR3 is TGCGCCAGCAGTTTCGACTGGTCCTACAATGAGCAGTTCTTC.

This chain joins TRBV6-6 and TRBJ1-1, with 7 bases fitting TRBD1. The CDR3 covers 14 residues. Germline V lookup: CDR1 MNHNY, CDR2 SVGAGI (reference sequence). V shed 1 base and J 4 bases; nucleotides not matched to a gene: 3. The CDR3 nucleotides are TGTGCCAGCAGTTACTTAGGGGGCCCCACTGAAGCTTTCTTT. Translation: CASSYLGGPTEAFF.

The chain recombines TRBV3-1 (or the pseudogene TRBV3-2) with TRBJ2-6; D is undetermined. CDR1 and CDR2 (germline): LGHDT, YNNKEL (reference sequence). The CDR3 is 14 amino acids. Trimming shortened V by 6 bases and J by 0 bases, and 6 bases separated the two germline ends. CDR3 in amino acids: CASSPNSGANVLTF. The CDR3 bases are TGTGCCAGCAGTCCCAACTCTGGGGCCAACGTCCTGACTTTC.

The CDR3 loop reads CASSQDSAGGSGELFF. DNA for the CDR3: TGTGCCAGCAGCCAAGATTCAGCGGGGGGCTCCGGGGAGCTGTTTTTT. The chain links TRBV3-1 (or the pseudogene TRBV3-2) to TRBJ2-2; 9 positions agree with TRBD2. CDR3 length: 16 amino acids. Germline values: CDR1 LGHDT, CDR2 YNNKEL (reference sequence). V trimming: 0 bases; J trimming: 6 bases; junction bases outside the gene matches: 5.

The chain has TRBV11-2 and TRBJ1-2; 8 positions match TRBD1. J lost 5 bases, V lost 0 bases, and 14 bases had no gene match. The CDR3 covers 18 residues. Germline CDR1 reads SGHAT; CDR2 reads FQNNGV. CDR3: CASSLDRGDRTYGYGYTF. The CDR3 DNA reads TGTGCCAGCAGCTTAGATAGGGGGGACAGGACCTACGGGTATGGCTACACCTTC.

The rearrangement joins TRBV5-5 to TRBJ1-2, with 7 bases identical to TRBD1. This CDR3 is built from 15 residues. The V gene's germline CDR1 is SGHKS and CDR2 YYEKEE (reference sequence). V lost 0 bases to trimming and J lost 4 bases; unmatched junction nucleotides: 6. In nucleotides, the CDR3 is TGTGCCAGCAGCTTGGCCGAGGGACAGTTCTATGGCTACACCTTC. Its protein is CASSLAEGQFYGYTF.

The genes are TRBV7-2 and TRBJ2-3; D tentatively reads TRBD1 or TRBD2 (5 bases each). In germline, CDR1 is SGHTA, CDR2 FQGNSA. V dropped 4 bases and J dropped 6 bases, with 14 bases sitting between them. CDR3 length: 14 amino acids. DNA of the CDR3: TGTGCCAGCAGCTCCCGGGACGGTGGGGATACGCAGTATTTT. Translating it yields CASSSRDGGDTQYF.

CDR3 sequence (DNA): TGTGCCAGCAGCCTTAGCGGGGGGGCCTACGAGCAGTACTTC. This gives the protein CASSLSGGAYEQYF. This chain links TRBV6-6 with TRBJ2-7; 11 bases fit TRBD2. The germline CDR1 and CDR2 sequences are MNHNY and SVGAGI (reference sequence). V gave up 6 bases and J gave up 2 bases; unmatched junction bases: 3. CDR3 length: 14 residues.

The rearrangement uses TRBV3-1 (or the pseudogene TRBV3-2) and TRBJ1-2, with D perhaps matching TRBD1 (6 bases). Between the trimmed V and J ends, which lost 1 base and 4 bases, there was a span of 13 bases. The CDR3 length is 15 residues. From germline, CDR1 is LGHDT and CDR2 YNNKEL (reference sequence). The CDR3 reads CASSQGEQGGYGYTF. The CDR3 DNA reads as TGTGCCAGCAGCCAAGGGGAACAGGGCGGCTATGGCTACACCTTC.

This clone appeared a single time. The CDR3, as DNA: TGTGCCAGCAGCCTGCCACCGGGACAGGGGAACTCTGGAAACACCATATATTTT. Translating it yields CASSLPPGQGNSGNTIYF. The V call is TRBV5-4, the J call TRBJ1-3; 10 bases map to TRBD1. CDR3 length: 18 amino acids. Germline V gene data show CDR1 as SGHNT and CDR2 as YYREEE (reference sequence). V lost 4 bases and J lost 0; bases outside the gene matches: 10.

The V and J genes are TRBV19 and TRBJ1-2; 7 bases line up with TRBD1. CDR3 length: 15 amino acids. Losses at the gene ends were 3 bases for V and 5 bases for J; bases not matched to a gene: 9. Germline V lookup: CDR1 LNHDA, CDR2 SQIVND (reference sequence). CDR3 loop: CASSIRTGEKYGYTF. In nucleotides, the CDR3 is TGTGCCAGTAGTATCCGCACAGGGGAAAAGTATGGCTACACCTTC.

The chain links TRBV5-1 to TRBJ2-3; TRBD1 or TRBD2 may be the D gene (5 bases each). Between the trimmed V and J ends, which lost 5 bases and 2 bases, there was a span of 18 bases. CDR1 and CDR2 from the germline V gene are SGHRS and YFSETQ. The CDR3 spans 16 residues. This chain's CDR3 is CASSRGVGFHTDTQYF. The CDR3 DNA follows: TGCGCCAGCAGTAGAGGGGTCGGATTTCACACAGATACGCAGTATTTT.

The J gene is TRBJ2-7, the V gene TRBV5-4, with 8 bases matching TRBD1. Trimming cost V 4 bases and J 11 bases; bases outside gene matches: 8. CDR1 and CDR2 from the germline V gene are SGHNT and YYREEE (reference sequence). CDR3 size: 12 residues. DNA of the CDR3: TGTGCCAGCAGCCCCGGCAGGGGGCATAAGTACTTC. This encodes CASSPGRGHKYF.

The sample holds one count of this clone. The J gene is TRBJ1-6, the V gene TRBV3-1 (or the pseudogene TRBV3-2); TRBD1 matches 7 bases. V lost 4 bases and J lost 9; bases outside the gene matches: 6. Germline lookup yields CDR1 LGHDT and CDR2 YNNKEL (reference sequence). The CDR3 spans 14 residues. The DNA of the CDR3 is TGTGCCAGCAGCCGAGGGACAGTCCTTTCACCCCTCCACTTT. Translation: CASSRGTVLSPLHF.

The J gene is TRBJ2-5, the V gene TRBV29-1; D may be TRBD2 (5 bases). The CDR3 is 14 residues long. V lost 0 bases to trimming and J lost 4 bases, with 12 bases between them. Germline CDR1 and CDR2: SQVTM and ANQGSEA. CDR3 DNA: TGCAGCGTTGAAGATTTATCCGGGGTAGAGACCCAGTACTTC. It codes for CSVEDLSGVETQYF.

The J gene is TRBJ2-7, the V gene TRBV3-1 (or the pseudogene TRBV3-2), with 10 positions matching TRBD1. CDR3 size: 15 residues. CDR1 and CDR2 (germline): LGHDT, YNNKEL (reference sequence). J was trimmed by 6 bases and V by 5 bases; bases with no gene match: 10. This chain's CDR3 is CASSNPGQGSAEQYF. The CDR3, as DNA: TGTGCCAGCAGCAATCCGGGACAGGGGTCGGCCGAGCAGTACTTC.

The CDR3 here is CASSQGRGPNTEAFF. The CDR3 DNA reads TGTGCCAGCAGCCAAGGGAGAGGGCCGAACACTGAAGCTTTCTTT. The V gene is TRBV3-1 (or the pseudogene TRBV3-2), the J gene TRBJ1-1; no definite D call. Germline V lookup: CDR1 LGHDT, CDR2 YNNKEL (reference sequence). The CDR3 spans 15 residues. Trimming took 1 base from V and 1 from J, leaving 10 bases between them.